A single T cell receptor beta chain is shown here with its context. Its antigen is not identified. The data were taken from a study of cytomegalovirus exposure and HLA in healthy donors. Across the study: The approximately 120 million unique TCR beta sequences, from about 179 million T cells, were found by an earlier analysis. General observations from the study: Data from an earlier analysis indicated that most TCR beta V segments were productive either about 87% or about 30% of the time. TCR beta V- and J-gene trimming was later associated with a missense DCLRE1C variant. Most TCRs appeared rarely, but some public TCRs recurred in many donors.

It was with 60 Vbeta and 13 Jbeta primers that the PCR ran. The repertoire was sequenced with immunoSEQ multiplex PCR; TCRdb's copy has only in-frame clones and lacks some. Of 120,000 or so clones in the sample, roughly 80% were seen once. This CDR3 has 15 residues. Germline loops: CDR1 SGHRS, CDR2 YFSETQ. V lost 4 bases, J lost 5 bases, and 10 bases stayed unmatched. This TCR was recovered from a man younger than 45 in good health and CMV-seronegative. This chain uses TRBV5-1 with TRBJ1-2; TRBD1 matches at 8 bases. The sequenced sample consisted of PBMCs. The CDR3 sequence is CASSPQGAFGYGYTF. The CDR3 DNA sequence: TGCGCCAGCAGCCCGCAGGGGGCTTTTGGTTATGGCTACACCTTC.